Detailed here is one T cell receptor beta chain. This clonotype was detected a few times. This receptor's antigen is unknown. No per-base quality is available; no much larger clone lies one base away. Library generation was performed with 5' RACE. The sequencer listed for this sample is Illumina HiSeq 2500. A second roughly 6 to 12 cycle PCR used a sample-barcoded 5' primer and a J-beta primer mix. Each TCR beta cDNA molecule received a unique molecular identifier from a template-switch 5' adaptor carrying 12 random nucleotides. At least 2.5 million CDR3-containing paired-end reads were obtained from each sample. All of the RNA was converted into first-strand cDNA using the Mint cDNA synthesis kit, with a TRBC-specific oligonucleotide serving as the primer. All cDNA was treated with uracil-DNA glycosylase and then went through a first 18-cycle PCR with the universal primers M1SS and BC2_uni_R. The original pipeline was this. Each sample was normalized by randomly selecting 1 million high-quality reads, each carrying a distinct molecular identifier. Reads sharing molecular identifiers were discarded rather than binned into consensus sequences. CDR3 identification, clonotype clustering and error correction used MiTCR with a Q25 quality threshold and the strictest error-elimination algorithm. Lower-bound total TCR beta diversity was estimated with a nonparametric unseen species model using Euler transformation. TCRdb's own reprocessing of the public reads used fastp at Q25 and MiXCR and kept productive beta chains. Rows merge per CDR3 protein into single entries with the most common DNA and genes. None of the V and J calls come from the authors' own analysis; TCRdb made them. This sample comprises some 800,000 distinct CDR3 sequences, 20% to 30% of them detected only once. Clones ranked in the top ten supply under 4.5% of the sample.

The donors were 40 or so Caucasian individuals from Russia, aged roughly 6 to 100 years, who were systemically healthy. Each donor gave 9.5 to 10 milliliters of peripheral blood, drawn into EDTA-treated Vacutainer tubes. PBMCs were isolated by Ficoll-Paque density-gradient centrifugation, with at least 6 million obtained per sample. Trizol reagent was used to extract total RNA from PBMCs, with at least 5 micrograms per sample. Naive CD45RAhigh/CD27high T cell percentages were measured by flow cytometry on a PBMC aliquot from every donor. The sample is drawn from a study of blood T cells in healthy people across ages (dated by TCRdb to about 2015). Describing the broader study: In model experiments, roughly one uniquely barcoded TCR beta cDNA molecule per two T cells was captured by template switching. Age-related changes in TCR beta repertoire diversity were measured in the study by deep sequencing normalized with unique cDNA molecular identifiers. Four age groups were formed from the donors: young (average roughly 15 years), middle-aged (roughly 38), aged (roughly 56) and long-lived (about 75). For two donors (one aged 18 to 29 and one aged 80 or older), the study analyzed two additional independent replicas of 1 million unique cDNA reads from the same blood draw.

What the research found in general, with its limitations: There was a strong correlation between observed TCR beta diversity and the percentage of naive T cells measured by flow cytometry. As age increased, observed TCR beta diversity per million T cells dropped in a roughly linear way, and a significant reduction was already evident by age 40. Conclusive comparison of naive and antigen-experienced compartments was prevented by the profiling of bulk unsorted PBMCs. Because donor CMV infection status was unknown, age-related changes in expanded clonotypes were potentially confounded. Estimates of total diversity based on one million sequenced T cells were regarded as lower bounds and as underestimates. Compared with the aged group, the long-lived group had more naive CD4+ T cells, fewer expanded clones and increased TCR diversity, suggesting age selection.

These same data were also listed under a study on T cells of mothers and their children. The second paper further reports: Nine systemically healthy Caucasian individuals served as donors, namely three mothers together with their six children. cDNA synthesis consumed the entire amount of extracted RNA, loaded at approximately 1.6 ug RNA in each 15 ul reaction. Sample barcodes and 2-4 random nucleotides were added via the M1S primer in the second PCR. More than 8 million TCR beta CDR3 reads were obtained from each mother, and 2.5 million to 3.5 million reads were obtained from each child. Thymic selection similarly shapes TCR recombination output in related and unrelated pairs, with minor effect from inherited differences. Related mother-child pairs always showed normalized repertoire overlap that was slightly higher than in unrelated mother-child pairs, though the difference was never significant. No persistent microchimeric T cell clones were found, with a detection sensitivity of 85 to 100 clones per million clonotypes. The study used deep NGS to compare TCR beta repertoires of mothers and children, seeking features distinguishing related mother-child pairs from unrelated individuals. On average, the children were roughly 11 +/- 4 years old, while the mothers were around 40 +/- 4 years old. After adapter ligation was performed with NEBNext reagents, the libraries were sequenced on an Illumina HiSeq 2000 with 100+100 nt paired-end reads. To avoid cross-contamination, the mother libraries and the child libraries were prepared a month apart and sequenced in separate runs. Each donor had between roughly 450,000 and 2,100,000 distinct TCR beta clonotypes identified. Naive TCR beta clonotypes were estimated from low-frequency clonotypes matched to each donor's FACS-determined naive share, without sorting.

The sequencing sample was made of blood. The origin of this receptor is a boy between 10 and 17 years old in good health.

The CDR3 loop reads CASSVIQGANEKLFF. The DNA sequence is TGTGCCAGCAGCGTCATACAGGGGGCTAATGAAAAACTGTTTTTT. This sequence uses TRBV2 and TRBJ1-4, with 8 bases aligning to TRBD1. V is cut back by 6 bases and J by 3 bases, with 6 bases in the junction unmatched. Measured from the cysteine to the phenylalanine, the CDR3 is 15 residues long. The entry retains the CDR3 DNA only, 45 bases that are in frame from base 1. Reading the germline V gene gives CDR1 SNHLY and CDR2 FYNNEI.